The 10 T cell receptor beta chains reported below all come from one sample, sequenced in a study of blood T cells in healthy people across ages. Together with a sample-barcoded 5' primer, a J-beta primer mix was included in a second PCR lasting about 6 to 11 cycles. In TCRdb, the 5' RACE reads were re-called with MiXCR into one record per CDR3 protein. The top ten clones hold under 15% of a sample with over 950,000 distinct CDR3 sequences, roughly two fifths of them seen once. The sequencing sample was made of blood. The receptors stem from a man in his late teens or twenties in good health.

The V gene is TRBV5-1, the J gene TRBJ1-1; no clear D. There are 15 residues in the CDR3. V gave up 0 bases and J gave up 1 base, with 10 bases separating them. Looked up from germline, CDR1 is SGHRS and CDR2 is YFSETQ. DNA of the CDR3: TGCGCCAGCAGCTTGGCCATCCAGAGGAACACTGAAGCTTTCTTT. Amino acid sequence: CASSLAIQRNTEAFF.

This sequence joins TRBV28 and TRBJ1-2; TRBD1 agrees at 7 bases. Germline V gives CDR1 MDHEN, CDR2 SYDVKM. CDR3 size: 15 residues. Trimming took 2 bases from V and 4 from J; bases not matched to a gene: 7. The CDR3 sequence: CASSLDRDLVYGYTF. The CDR3 nucleotides read TGTGCCAGCAGTTTAGACAGGGACCTCGTCTATGGCTACACCTTC.

The J gene is TRBJ1-1, the V gene TRBV6-5; a possible D gene is TRBD1 (6 bases). Trimming removed 6 bases at V and 7 bases at J, with 18 bases between. CDR1 and CDR2 (germline): MNHEY, SVGAGI. The CDR3 is made up of 14 amino acids. The DNA of the CDR3 is TGTGCCAGCAGACCCCCGGGACGGGGGCTTGAAGCTTTCTTT. Encoded protein: CASRPPGRGLEAFF.

This clonotype has more than one count but fewer than ten. J is TRBJ1-4 and V is TRBV15; D possibly corresponds to TRBD1 (5 bases). V lost 3 bases to trimming and J lost 8 bases, with 13 bases between them. The CDR3 spans 14 residues. CDR1 and CDR2 from the germline V gene are LNHNV and YYDKDF (reference sequence). CDR3 DNA: TGTGCCACCAGCAGCCTCTCAGGGAACGAAAAACTGTTTTTT. This codes for CATSSLSGNEKLFF.

V and J are TRBV12-3 or TRBV12-4 and TRBJ1-6, with a weak D call TRBD1 (5 bases). V lost 6 bases, J lost 7 bases, and 13 bases lay in between. The CDR3 consists of 14 residues. The CDR3 is CASRQNSGNSPLHF. CDR3 in DNA: TGTGCCAGCAGGCAAAACTCAGGGAATTCACCCCTCCACTTT.

The J gene is TRBJ1-2, the V gene TRBV4-1, with D hard to call. The CDR3 is 13 amino acids. Deletions cut 6 bases from V and 5 bases from J, with 13 bases between. In germline, CDR1 is MGHRA, CDR2 YSYEKL. CDR3 in DNA: TGCGCCAGCAGTCAGACGGACCTATATGGCTACACCTTC. It yields the protein CASSQTDLYGYTF.

This clonotype was picked up a small number of times. This chain links TRBV9 with TRBJ2-3, with a tentative D call TRBD2 (6 bases). V lost 4 bases, J lost 2 bases, and 14 bases lay in between. Germline CDR1 SGDLS, CDR2 YYNGEE. This CDR3 contains 15 residues. For the CDR3, the DNA is TGTGCCAGCAGCCTTTCGCCGGGGGACACAGATACGCAGTATTTT. Residues: CASSLSPGDTDTQYF.

The chain joins TRBV11-2 to TRBJ1-5; a possible D gene is TRBD1 (6 bases). The CDR3 contains 15 residues. Between the trimmed V and J ends, which lost 1 base and 4 bases, there was a span of 11 bases. CDR1 and CDR2 from the germline V gene are SGHAT and FQNNGV. The CDR3: CASSLGDIGNQPQHF. CDR3 sequence (DNA): TGTGCCAGCAGCTTAGGGGACATCGGGAATCAGCCCCAGCATTTT.

This sequence joins TRBV5-1 and TRBJ1-1; 7 nucleotides agree with TRBD1. J gave up 0 bases and V 2 bases, and 4 bases lay outside the gene matches. Germline V CDR1 and CDR2: SGHRS, YFSETQ. The CDR3 totals 15 residues. DNA for the CDR3: TGCGCCAGCAGCTTCGACAGGGCGGTGAACACTGAAGCTTTCTTT. Translated: CASSFDRAVNTEAFF.

The table lists this clonotype with a few counts. The genes are TRBV5-1 and TRBJ1-1; tentatively, D is TRBD1 (5 bases). The V gene's germline CDR1 is SGHRS and CDR2 YFSETQ. The CDR3 has 16 amino acids. V lost 0 bases and J 1 base, leaving 13 bases between the germline ends. The CDR3 loop reads CASSLGQGRGNTEAFF. The CDR3 coding sequence is TGCGCCAGCAGCTTGGGGCAGGGTAGGGGGAACACTGAAGCTTTCTTT.